This TCR beta chain was identified in a study of a mutant IDH1 vaccine in newly diagnosed glioma. Study in general: Patients were given eight vaccinations, scheduled in weeks 1, 3, 5, 7, 11, 15, 19 and 23.

Sequencing was performed with immunoSEQ multiplex PCR; in TCRdb, only in-frame clones are kept and a portion is missing. The sample carries about 55,000 clones, under 90% recorded once. Time point defined: week 23, last vaccination. Each vaccine dose was 300 ug of mutant IDH1 20-mer peptide, with topical imiquimod. Newly diagnosed WHO grade 3 or 4 IDH1-mutant, ATRX-lost astrocytomas were identified in the donors. General study results and limits: Seemingly, pseudoprogression had no relation to changes in the top peripheral T cell clonotypes.

Unmatched junction bases numbered 4, after V lost 1 base and J lost 3 bases. This CDR3 is 15 amino acids long. Per the germline V gene, CDR1 is SGHTA and CDR2 is FQGNSA. This clone was picked up a small number of times. Its antigen is not identified. The rearrangement links TRBV7-2 to TRBJ2-7; 9 bases map to TRBD2. This TCR derives from a man aged 40-50 years with glioma. Sequencing used PBMCs, obtained from a glioma patient whose treatment included an IDH1 peptide vaccine. CDR3 region: CASSLEAGGYYEQYF. The CDR3 DNA follows: TGTGCCAGCAGCTTAGAAGCGGGGGGCTACTACGAGCAGTACTTC. The full variable domain, rest sourced from reference TRBV7-2 and TRBJ2-7, is GAGVSQSPSNKVTEKGKDVELRCDPISGHTALYWYRQSLGQGLEFLIYFQGNSAPDKSGLPSDRFSAERTGGSVSTLTIQRTQQEDSAVYLCASSLEAGGYYEQYFGPGTRLTVT.